A single sample is the source of the 32 T cell receptor beta chains below, sequenced in a study of blood T cells in healthy people across ages. Primed by a sample-barcoded 5' primer and a J-beta primer mix, a second PCR proceeded for roughly 6 to 12 cycles. TCRdb passed the 5' RACE reads through MiXCR, listing each CDR3 protein once. This table holds around 750,000 distinct CDR3 sequences, 40% to 65% found once. Material: blood. These TCRs come from a man of 80 years or more in good health.

CDR3 region: CASSLGRIETQYF. The DNA of the CDR3 is TGTGCCAGCAGCTTGGGACGCATAGAGACCCAGTACTTC. The chain uses TRBV5-5 and TRBJ2-5; D call uncertain. Trimming removed 0 bases from V and 4 bases from J, with 7 bases in between. This CDR3 contains 13 residues. Germline lookup yields CDR1 SGHKS and CDR2 YYEKEE (reference sequence). The whole variable domain, filled in from reference TRBV5-5 and TRBJ2-5, reads DAGVTQSPTHLIKTRGQQVTLRCSPISGHKSVSWYQQVLGQGPQFIFQYYEKEERGRGNFPDRFSARQFPNYSSELNVNALLLGDSALYLCASSLGRIETQYFGPGTRLLVL.

This clonotype was counted only a few times. The chain couples TRBV11-1 to TRBJ2-7; 9 bases agree with TRBD2. The V gene end was trimmed by 0 bases and the J gene end by 7 bases; junction bases not matched to a gene: 13. The CDR3 loop spans 17 amino acids. CDR1 and CDR2 from the germline V gene are SGHAT and FQDESV (reference sequence). The CDR3 protein is CASSLANPGLATNEQYF. As DNA, the CDR3 is TGTGCCAGCAGCTTAGCGAACCCAGGACTAGCGACTAATGAGCAGTACTTC.

J is TRBJ2-5 and V is TRBV20-1, with 10 bases fitting TRBD1. The CDR3 runs to 15 residues. Germline V gene lookup returns CDR1 DFQATT and CDR2 SNEGSKA (reference sequence). The V segment lost 5 bases and the J segment 4 bases; nucleotides outside the gene matches: 10. In DNA form, the CDR3 reads TGCAGTGCTGAAGGACAGGGGGTTGGTAGAGAGACCCAGTACTTC. Its translation is CSAEGQGVGRETQYF.

This chain uses TRBV28 with TRBJ1-1, with D uncertain. The germline gives CDR1 MDHEN, CDR2 SYDVKM. The CDR3 sequence is 13 residues long. Trimming cost V 7 bases and J 6 bases, with 15 bases left between them. The CDR3 spells CASNQPLHAEAFF. CDR3 bases: TGTGCCAGCAACCAACCCCTTCACGCTGAAGCTTTCTTT.

This clonotype was seen just once. The chain uses TRBV30 and TRBJ2-2, with D maybe TRBD1 (6 bases). The V gene's germline CDR1 is GTSNPN and CDR2 SVGIG (reference sequence). The V end was cut by 3 bases, the J end by 2 bases, with 13 bases between. This CDR3 comprises 15 residues. This chain's CDR3 is CAWRVRTVNTGELFF. The DNA for the CDR3 is TGTGCCTGGAGGGTCCGGACAGTCAACACCGGGGAGCTGTTTTTT.

Comments on this clonotype: Just one base apart from a much larger clone, this may be a read error. The rearrangement links TRBV5-1 to TRBJ2-6, with D perhaps TRBD1 (5 bases). CDR3 size: 15 residues. Germline-derived CDR1 and CDR2 are SGHRS and YFSETQ. This chain's CDR3 is CASSLMAAGASVLTF. CDR3 sequence (DNA): TGCGCCAGCAGCTTGATGGCAGCTGGGGCCAGCGTCCTGACTTTC. The full variable domain, with the rest looked up from reference TRBV5-1 and TRBJ2-6, is KAGVTQTPRYLIKTRGQQVTLSCSPISGHRSVSWYQQTPGQGLQFLFEYFSETQRNKGNFPGRFSGRQFSNSRSEMNVSTLELGDSALYLCASSLMAAGASVLTFGAGSRLTVL.

The rearrangement links TRBV7-2 to TRBJ2-1; D might be TRBD1 or TRBD2, each matching 5 bases. The CDR3 covers 13 residues. The germline V gene has CDR1 SGHTA and CDR2 FQGNSA. Trimming took off 0 bases at V and 7 bases at J, with 7 bases between the two ends. CDR3: CASSLAGENEQFF. The CDR3 bases are TGTGCCAGCAGCTTAGCGGGGGAAAATGAGCAGTTCTTC.

The gene calls are TRBV20-1 and TRBJ1-1, with D possibly TRBD1 on 5 matching bases. The germline CDR1 and CDR2 sequences are DFQATT and SNEGSKA (reference sequence). This CDR3 is built from 13 residues. Deletions cut 3 bases from V and 0 bases from J, with 8 bases between. The CDR3 DNA reads TGCAGTGCTAGGGACACCCTGAACACTGAAGCTTTCTTT. Translation: CSARDTLNTEAFF.

Only a few counts were recorded for this clonotype. This chain's CDR3 is CASSQQGADTQYF. The CDR3 bases are TGTGCCAGCAGCCAACAGGGGGCAGATACGCAGTATTTT. V is TRBV14 and J is TRBJ2-3; 7 bases agree with TRBD1. The germline V gene encodes CDR1 SGHDN and CDR2 FVKESK. The length of the CDR3 is 13 residues. V shed 2 bases and J 4 bases; nucleotides not matched to a gene: 0.

About this clonotype itself: The junction departs from the called germline gene at one end, perhaps through a read error. The chain joins TRBV6-6 to TRBJ2-3, with D possibly TRBD1 on 5 matching bases. This CDR3 comprises 13 residues. The germline CDR1 and CDR2 sequences are MNHNY and SVGAGI (reference sequence). CDR3 coding DNA: TGTGCCGGCAGTGGGGCCTTGGAGAGATACGCGTATTTT. Protein: CAGSGALERYAYF.

The V and J genes are TRBV2 and TRBJ1-5; 8 bases are shared with TRBD1. CDR3 length: 12 amino acids. Germline V gene lookup returns CDR1 SNHLY and CDR2 FYNNEI. The CDR3 protein is CAQGGLGQPQHF. CDR3 nucleotides: TGTGCACAGGGGGGACTGGGTCAGCCCCAGCATTTT.

The chain uses TRBV4-2 and TRBJ2-1, with 9 bases that match TRBD2. V shed 5 bases and J 0 bases; nucleotides not matched to a gene: 11. This CDR3 spans 18 amino acids. CDR1 and CDR2 from the germline V gene are LGHNA and YNFKEQ. CDR3 DNA sequence: TGTGCCAGCAGCTACAAGGCTAGCGGGACTAGCTCCTACAATGAGCAGTTCTTC. It yields the protein CASSYKASGTSSYNEQFF.

This clonotype has just a few counts. The V gene is TRBV29-1, the J gene TRBJ1-2; no reliable D call. The germline V gene encodes CDR1 SQVTM and CDR2 ANQGSEA. This CDR3 is 14 amino acids long. Trimming left V 2 bases short and J 4 bases short, with 14 bases between. CDR3 sequence (DNA): TGCAGCGTTGAAAAGGTCAGCAGAATCTATGGCTACACCTTC. This sequence encodes CSVEKVSRIYGYTF.

The genes are TRBV9 and TRBJ1-2, with TRBD1 as a possible D gene (5 bases). The CDR3 extends over 14 amino acids. From germline, CDR1 is SGDLS and CDR2 YYNGEE. Deletions cut 4 bases from V and 4 bases from J, with 14 bases between. The CDR3 region has the DNA TGTGCCAGCAGCTTAATCAGGGAAGGCTATGGCTACACCTTC. It encodes CASSLIREGYGYTF.

Only a few counts were recorded for this clonotype. The CDR3 DNA is TGTGCCAGCAGTTTACAGAGGGGCCGAGGTGAAAAACTGTTTTTT. Translation: CASSLQRGRGEKLFF. The chain is built from TRBV27 and TRBJ1-4, with D perhaps TRBD1 (5 bases). The V gene lost 2 bases and the J gene lost 7 bases, with 14 bases spanning the gap. The CDR3 extends over 15 amino acids. The V gene's germline CDR1 is MNHEY and CDR2 SMNVEV (reference sequence).

This chain uses TRBV6-5 with TRBJ2-6; unclear D gene. V lost 0 bases to trimming and J lost 0 bases, with 9 bases between them. The CDR3 has 17 residues. CDR1 and CDR2 (germline): MNHEY, SVGAGI. CDR3 protein: CASSYSASLSGANVLTF. CDR3 DNA sequence: TGTGCCAGCAGTTACTCAGCGAGTCTCTCTGGGGCCAACGTCCTGACTTTC.

The J gene is TRBJ2-1, the V gene TRBV20-1; TRBD2 matches at 7 bases. Germline lookup yields CDR1 DFQATT and CDR2 SNEGSKA (reference sequence). Germline trimming cut 3 bases from V and 4 bases from J; bases unmatched to any gene: 6. This CDR3 spans 14 amino acids. CDR3 nucleotides: TGCAGTGCTAGCGCAGCGGGAATTTACAATGAGCAGTTCTTC. Translation: CSASAAGIYNEQFF.

This clonotype has only a few counts. The chain recombines TRBV7-2 with TRBJ2-3; TRBD1 matches 8 bases. Germline V gene data show CDR1 as SGHTA and CDR2 as FQGNSA. The CDR3 loop spans 14 amino acids. J lost 6 bases, V lost 1 base, and 3 bases had no gene match. The CDR3 nucleotides are TGTGCCAGCAGCTTAGACAACAGGGGGGATACGCAGTATTTT. Its protein is CASSLDNRGDTQYF.

V gene TRBV28 combines with J gene TRBJ2-1; TRBD2 matches 9 bases. Trimming removed 10 bases from V and 3 bases from J; junction bases left unmatched: 7. The CDR3 runs to 14 residues. From germline, CDR1 is MDHEN and CDR2 SYDVKM. DNA of the CDR3: TGTGCCACCGTACGGCGGGAGGGCTACAATGAGCAGTTCTTC. As protein: CATVRREGYNEQFF.

In regard to this clonotype: A junction boundary mismatches the germline segment, possibly from a read error. The rearrangement links TRBV29-1 to TRBJ2-7; D might be TRBD1 (5 bases). Germline assignment: CDR1 SQVTM and CDR2 ANQGSEA. CDR3 length equals 11 residues. DNA of the CDR3: TGCGGCGTTGAAAGGGCAGGGGAGCAGTACTTC. Encoded protein: CGVERAGEQYF.

This chain uses TRBV9 with TRBJ2-4; the match to TRBD1 covers 7 bases. CDR1 and CDR2 from the germline V gene are SGDLS and YYNGEE. The CDR3 sequence is 13 residues long. V lost 0 bases and J lost 13; bases outside the gene matches: 7. The CDR3 here is CASSVVPGQEQYF. CDR3 in DNA: TGTGCCAGCAGCGTAGTCCCCGGACAGGAACAGTACTTC.

The chain employs TRBV18 and TRBJ2-7; no clear D gene. V was clipped by 0 bases and J by 3 bases, with 12 bases between them. CDR1 is KGHSH and CDR2 is LQKENI in the germline V gene. The CDR3 extends over 15 amino acids. In DNA form, the CDR3 reads TGTGCCAGCTCACCACCGAGCTCCCCGGGCTACGAGCAGTACTTC. Amino acid sequence: CASSPPSSPGYEQYF. Based on the CDR3 plus reference TRBV18 and TRBJ2-7, the full variable domain is NAGVMQNPRHLVRRRGQEARLRCSPMKGHSHVYWYRQLPEEGLKFMVYLQKENIIDESGMPKERFSAEFPKEGPSILRIQQVVRGDSAAYFCASSPPSSPGYEQYFGPGTRLTVT.

This rearrangement joins TRBV2 to TRBJ2-6, with unresolved D. Trimming took 4 bases from V and 0 from J, leaving 10 bases between them. The CDR3 extends over 16 amino acids. The V gene's germline CDR1 is SNHLY and CDR2 FYNNEI. The CDR3 DNA sequence: TGTGCCAGCAGTGTTGGCAGCCACTCTGGGGCCAACGTCCTGACTTTC. Residues: CASSVGSHSGANVLTF.

This chain connects TRBV7-2 to TRBJ1-5; 8 nucleotides line up with TRBD1. Germline values: CDR1 SGHTA, CDR2 FQGNSA. This CDR3 comprises 16 residues. With V trimmed by 5 bases and J by 5 bases, 11 bases remained unmatched. The CDR3, as DNA: TGTGCCAGCAGCCTCCGTTGGGACAGGACGCATCAGCCCCAGCATTTT. It codes for CASSLRWDRTHQPQHF. Based on the CDR3 plus reference TRBV7-2 and TRBJ1-5, the full variable domain is GAGVSQSPSNKVTEKGKDVELRCDPISGHTALYWYRQSLGQGLEFLIYFQGNSAPDKSGLPSDRFSAERTGGSVSTLTIQRTQQEDSAVYLCASSLRWDRTHQPQHFGDGTRLSIL.

This clonotype was recorded a few times. CDR3 nucleotide sequence: TGTGCCAGCAGCGTAATGGGACTAGCGGGGTCCAGTTCTGAGCAGTTCTTC. Its translation: CASSVMGLAGSSSEQFF. This sequence joins TRBV9 and TRBJ2-1; 13 bases line up with TRBD2. Trimming took 1 base from V and 9 from J; bases not matched to a gene: 10. CDR3 size: 17 residues. The germline gives CDR1 SGDLS, CDR2 YYNGEE.

The chain has TRBV27 and TRBJ2-1, with 8 nucleotides matching TRBD2. The germline gives CDR1 MNHEY, CDR2 SMNVEV (reference sequence). The CDR3 is 19 amino acids. J gave up 3 bases and V 5 bases, and 18 bases lay outside the gene matches. The CDR3 spells CASSIRRGGTLSGYNEQFF. The CDR3 region has the DNA TGTGCCAGCAGTATCCGACGCGGGGGGACTTTATCAGGCTACAATGAGCAGTTCTTC.

The chain recombines TRBV7-9 with TRBJ2-5, with TRBD2 identical over 13 bases. The DNA end lines up better with TRBJ2-7; the J call may be wrong. Germline-derived CDR1 and CDR2 are SEHNR and FQNEAQ (reference sequence). This CDR3 is 17 amino acids long. The CDR3 nucleotides are TGTGCCAGCAGCTTAGTCTCGGGGACTAGCGGGAACCACGAGCAGTACTTC. Translation gives CASSLVSGTSGNHEQYF.

The chain carries TRBV7-2 and TRBJ2-4, with D perhaps being TRBD1 or TRBD2 (6 bases each). This CDR3 region has 14 residues. The V gene lost 1 base and the J gene lost 9 bases, with 13 bases spanning the gap. Germline assignment: CDR1 SGHTA and CDR2 FQGNSA. The CDR3 DNA follows: TGTGCCAGCAGCTTAGAGGGGGGAGCCGGCATTCAGTACTTC. It codes for CASSLEGGAGIQYF.

This clonotype has more than one count but fewer than ten. The chain recombines TRBV13 with TRBJ2-7, with D perhaps matching TRBD1 (5 bases). CDR1 is PRHDT, CDR2 FYEKMQ, per germline (reference sequence). The CDR3 sequence is 14 residues long. The V end lost 6 bases, the J end lost 7 bases, and 19 bases lay between the germline ends. In DNA, the CDR3 is TGTGCCAGCAGTCGCCGTACAGGCGTTGCGGAGCAGTACTTC. Encoded protein: CASSRRTGVAEQYF.

This clonotype has only a few counts. This chain joins TRBV28 and TRBJ2-5, with 9 bases identical to TRBD1. The J call is in doubt because the DNA end fits TRBJ2-7 better. The CDR3 totals 14 residues. Germline V gene data show CDR1 as MDHEN and CDR2 as SYDVKM. This CDR3 is CASSTPGQGDEQYF. In nucleotides, the CDR3 is TGTGCCAGCAGCACGCCGGGACAGGGCGACGAGCAGTACTTC.

The chain links TRBV5-1 to TRBJ2-7; D is possibly TRBD2 (7 bases). Per germline, CDR1 SGHRS and CDR2 YFSETQ. Trimming removed 1 base from V and 2 bases from J, with 13 bases in between. CDR3 length: 15 residues. The CDR3 DNA follows: TGCGCCAGCAGCTTGTTACAGGGAGGGACCTACGAGCAGTACTTC. Its protein product is CASSLLQGGTYEQYF.

A word on this clonotype: This may stem from a read error, because a much larger clone lies one nucleotide away. The chain couples TRBV5-1 to TRBJ2-1, with 11 positions matching TRBD2. This CDR3 region has 15 residues. Looked up from germline, CDR1 is SGHRS and CDR2 is YFSETQ. V lost 4 bases to trimming and J lost 13 bases; unmatched junction nucleotides: 13. The CDR3: CASSAATSGRQTQFF. CDR3 nucleotide sequence: TGCGCCAGCAGCGCCGCTACTAGCGGGAGACAGACCCAGTTCTTC.